Sequencing of this T cell receptor (beta chain) was carried out in a study of OX40 agonist ivuxolimab in advanced cancers. Across the whole study: Past anti-PD-1, anti-PD-L1 or anti-CTLA-4 therapy was accepted, and 30% to 50% had received some. Three partial responders included one hepatocellular carcinoma patient and two cutaneous melanoma patients.

This clone was seen only a few times. Its antigen is unidentified. Overall study results and limits: There were, on average, more expanded clones in CD8+ T cells than in CD4+.

Individuals having autoimmune disease history or systemic immunosuppression were not enrolled. Per the germline V gene, CDR1 is LNHDA and CDR2 is SQIVND (reference sequence). V lost 10 bases and J 1 base, leaving 15 bases between the germline ends. CDR3 length: 14 residues. Repertoires were generated with immunoSEQ multiplex PCR, while TCRdb's copy carries only in-frame clones and drops some. The sample holds tens of thousands of clones, around 80% seen once. This sequence was found in an adult with an advanced solid tumor such as melanoma, head and neck, liver or kidney cancer. The chain recombines TRBV19 with TRBJ2-3; D is possibly TRBD2 (6 bases). The sequenced sample was CD4+ or CD8+ T cells sorted from blood, obtained in a trial of the OX40 agonist ivuxolimab. The CDR3 DNA reads TGTGCCACCGGAAACGGGGGAGGCACAGATACGCAGTATTTT. It yields the protein CATGNGGGTDTQYF.